These 17 T cell receptor beta chains came from one sample sequenced in a study of T cells in Graves' hyperthyroidism and ophthalmopathy. RNA transcripts served as the template for amplifying TCR beta CDR3 regions. The TCR CDR3 first-round RT-PCR relied on the HTBI primer set. TCRdb re-derived calls from the multiplex PCR reads in MiXCR, one entry per CDR3 protein. There are roughly 500,000 distinct CDR3 sequences in the sample; around 14% occur only once, and less than 6% lies in the top ten. The specimen sequenced was blood. The receptors derive from a woman younger than 45 with Graves' hyperthyroidism that later progressed to Graves' ophthalmopathy.

About this clonotype itself: Being one base from a much bigger clone, this may be a read error. The genes are TRBV20-1 and TRBJ2-2; D uncertain. The CDR3 runs to 14 residues. Trimming took 1 base from V and 3 from J, leaving 9 bases between them. Germline CDR1 is DFQATT and CDR2 is SNEGSKA (reference sequence). The CDR3 nucleotides are TGCAGTGCTAGAGGCACAGTGGACACCGGGGAGCTGTTTTTT. Translating gives CSARGTVDTGELFF.

This clonotype was observed at least ten times. The V call is TRBV6-2 or TRBV6-3, the J call TRBJ1-1; perhaps TRBD1 as D (6 bases). The CDR3 covers 13 residues. CDR1 is MNHEY and CDR2 is SVGEGT in the germline V gene. Trimming stripped 2 bases from V and 7 bases from J, with 11 bases between. CDR3: CASSYAGGGEAFF. For the CDR3, the DNA is TGTGCCAGCAGTTACGCGGGGGGCGGTGAAGCTTTCTTT.

This clonotype was seen ten or more times. This chain links TRBV19 with TRBJ2-3; no clear D. Trimming took off 4 bases at V and 3 bases at J, with 11 bases between the two ends. Germline CDR1 LNHDA, CDR2 SQIVND (reference sequence). The CDR3 runs 14 residues. In DNA form, the CDR3 reads TGTGCCAGTAGTACTACTACCTTTACAGATACGCAGTATTTT. Encoded protein: CASSTTTFTDTQYF.

The gene calls are TRBV13 and TRBJ1-2; D possibly corresponds to TRBD1 (5 bases). This CDR3 region has 15 residues. The germline gives CDR1 PRHDT, CDR2 FYEKMQ (reference sequence). Trimming removed 0 bases at V and 0 bases at J, with 8 bases between. The CDR3, as DNA: TGTGCCAGCAGCTTAGGTGGGGCGTCTAACTATGGCTACACCTTC. It is translated as CASSLGGASNYGYTF.

In this sample, this clonotype turned up many times. The chain couples TRBV28 to TRBJ2-7; D unresolved. V was trimmed by 7 bases and J by 0 bases, leaving 7 bases between them. The CDR3 is 12 amino acids. The germline gives CDR1 MDHEN, CDR2 SYDVKM. The CDR3 bases are TGTGCCAGCACCGATACCTCCTACGAGCAGTACTTC. Translating gives CASTDTSYEQYF. The complete variable domain, with remaining parts taken from reference TRBV28 and TRBJ2-7, reads DVKVTQSSRYLVKRTGEKVFLECVQDMDHENMFWYRQDPGLGLRLIYFSYDVKMKEKGDIPEGYSVSREKKERFSLILESASTNQTSMYLCASTDTSYEQYFGPGTRLTVT.

This clonotype was observed a handful of times. The chain recombines TRBV19 with TRBJ2-7, with 9 bases aligning to TRBD1. V lost 6 bases to trimming and J lost 7 bases; unmatched junction nucleotides: 16. The germline V gene has CDR1 LNHDA and CDR2 SQIVND (reference sequence). CDR3 size: 16 residues. CDR3 region: CASREGPRTGAHEQYF. As DNA, the CDR3 is TGTGCCAGTAGAGAGGGCCCACGGACAGGGGCTCATGAGCAGTACTTC.

This clonotype came up many times. This chain uses TRBV30 with TRBJ1-1; possible D gene TRBD1, 6 bases. Germline CDR1 and CDR2: GTSNPN and SVGIG (reference sequence). The CDR3 sequence is 13 residues long. The V gene lost 1 base and the J gene lost 4 bases, with 10 bases spanning the gap. This chain's CDR3 is CAWSARGSTEAFF. CDR3 nucleotide sequence: TGTGCCTGGAGTGCCAGGGGTAGCACTGAAGCTTTCTTT.

The chain has TRBV30 and TRBJ2-5, with 7 bases fitting TRBD2. The V gene end was trimmed by 3 bases and the J gene end by 4 bases; junction bases not matched to a gene: 5. CDR1 and CDR2 from the germline V gene are GTSNPN and SVGIG (reference sequence). This CDR3 is 13 amino acids long. CDR3 region: CAWRKSGGETQYF. The CDR3 DNA sequence: TGTGCCTGGAGGAAGTCGGGGGGAGAGACCCAGTACTTC.

Note on this clonotype: A much bigger clone sits one base away, suggesting this may be a read error. The chain uses TRBV28 and TRBJ2-7; possible D gene TRBD2, 6 bases. This CDR3 region has 16 residues. The germline gives CDR1 MDHEN, CDR2 SYDVKM. Here the CDR3 reads CTSSFAGTTPIYEQYF. DNA of the CDR3: TGTACCAGCAGTTTCGCGGGAACAACCCCGATTTACGAGCAGTACTTC. Filled out from reference TRBV28 and TRBJ2-7, the complete variable domain reads DVKVTQSSRYLVKRTGEKVFLECVQDMDHENMFWYRQDPGLGLRLIYFSYDVKMKEKGDIPEGYSVSREKKERFSLILESASTNQTSMYLCTSSFAGTTPIYEQYFGPGTRLTVT.

This clonotype was observed many times. The V and J genes are TRBV20-1 and TRBJ2-7; D may be TRBD1 or TRBD2 (6 bases each). The CDR3 spans 13 residues. Germline V lookup: CDR1 DFQATT, CDR2 SNEGSKA (reference sequence). The CDR3 sequence: CSGEAGHSYEQYF. The CDR3 DNA sequence: TGCTCAGGGGAGGCGGGACACTCCTACGAGCAGTACTTC.

The genes are TRBV30 and TRBJ2-5, with 7 bases matching TRBD2. Germline CDR1 reads GTSNPN; CDR2 reads SVGIG (reference sequence). Trimming cost V 4 bases and J 14 bases; bases outside gene matches: 10. CDR3 length: 11 amino acids. The CDR3 coding sequence is TGTGCCTGGAACGGCGGGAGCGCCTGCTACTTC. Amino acids: CAWNGGSACYF.

This clonotype was observed at least ten times. The chain is built from TRBV9 and TRBJ1-3; no definite D call. The CDR3 runs to 15 residues. Trimming left V 2 bases short and J 0 bases short, with 9 bases between. CDR1 and CDR2 (germline): SGDLS, YYNGEE. The CDR3 loop reads CASSVGRSSGNTIYF. The CDR3 nucleotides read TGTGCCAGCAGCGTTGGCCGAAGCTCTGGAAACACCATATATTTT. The whole variable domain, filled in from reference TRBV9 and TRBJ1-3, reads DSGVTQTPKHLITATGQRVTLRCSPRSGDLSVYWYQQSLDQGLQFLIQYYNGEERAKGNILERFSAQQFPDLHSELNLSSLELGDSALYFCASSVGRSSGNTIYFGEGSWLTVV.

The V call is TRBV7-9, the J call TRBJ1-1; 7 bases match TRBD1. Germline assignment: CDR1 SEHNR and CDR2 FQNEAQ (reference sequence). With 5 bases clipped from V and 1 base from J, the junction kept 10 bases outside the gene matches. The CDR3 totals 16 residues. The CDR3 reads CASSLLRTGSNTEAFF. The CDR3, as DNA: TGTGCCAGCAGCCTTCTCAGGACAGGATCGAACACTGAAGCTTTCTTT.

This clonotype occurred many times. This chain connects TRBV11-3 to TRBJ2-4; possibly TRBD2 for D (6 bases). The CDR3 is 13 amino acids. V was clipped by 5 bases and J by 8 bases, with 13 bases between them. The germline CDR1 and CDR2 sequences are SGHNT and YENEEA. This CDR3 reads CASSPSEIDIQYF. CDR3 DNA: TGTGCCAGCAGCCCTAGCGAGATTGACATTCAGTACTTC.

The rearrangement joins TRBV25-1 to TRBJ2-5, with D possibly TRBD1 on 5 matching bases. Germline CDR1 and CDR2: MGHDK and SYGVNS. V was pared by 4 bases and J by 2 bases, with 14 bases between. The CDR3 has 15 amino acids. CDR3 nucleotide sequence: TGTGCCAGCAGTGCTGGACAAACATTACAAGAGACCCAGTACTTC. It specifies CASSAGQTLQETQYF.

Ten or more counts support this clonotype. This chain links TRBV14 with TRBJ2-1; D remains ambiguous. There are 13 residues in the CDR3. The V end lost 1 base, the J end lost 7 bases, and 8 bases lay between the germline ends. CDR1 is SGHDN and CDR2 is FVKESK in the germline V gene. Here the CDR3 DNA reads TGTGCCAGCAGCCAAGTTGTGGGAAATGAGCAGTTCTTC. Translated, it gives CASSQVVGNEQFF.

The chain joins TRBV14 to TRBJ1-2, with D possibly matching TRBD1 (5 bases). V was pared by 1 base and J by 2 bases, with 11 bases between. This CDR3 is 15 amino acids long. Germline CDR1 and CDR2: SGHDN and FVKESK. The CDR3 loop reads CASSQVGQGNYGYTF. CDR3 nucleotide sequence: TGTGCCAGCAGCCAAGTAGGGCAGGGCAACTATGGCTACACCTTC.